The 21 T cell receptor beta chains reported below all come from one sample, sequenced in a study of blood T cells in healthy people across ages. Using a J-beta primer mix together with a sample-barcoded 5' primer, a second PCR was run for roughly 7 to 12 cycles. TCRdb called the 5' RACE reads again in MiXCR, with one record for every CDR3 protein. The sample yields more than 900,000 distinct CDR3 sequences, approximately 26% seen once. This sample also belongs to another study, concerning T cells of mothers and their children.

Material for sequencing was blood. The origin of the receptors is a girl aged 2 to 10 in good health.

DNA of the CDR3: TGCGCCAGCAGCCAAGAGGTTCAGGGGTCGGGTTATCAAGAGACCCAGTACTTC. Its protein product is CASSQEVQGSGYQETQYF. The chain has TRBV4-3 and TRBJ2-5; a weak D match, TRBD1 (6 bases). The CDR3 spans 18 residues. Trimming pared 0 bases from V and 2 bases from J, leaving 19 bases between. Germline V gene lookup returns CDR1 LGHNA and CDR2 YSLEER.

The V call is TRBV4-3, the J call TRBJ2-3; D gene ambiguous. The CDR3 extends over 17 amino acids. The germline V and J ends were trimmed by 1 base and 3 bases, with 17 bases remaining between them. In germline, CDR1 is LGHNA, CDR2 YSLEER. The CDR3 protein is CASSQGFGGMRTDTQYF. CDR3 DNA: TGCGCCAGCAGCCAAGGTTTCGGCGGTATGAGGACAGATACGCAGTATTTT.

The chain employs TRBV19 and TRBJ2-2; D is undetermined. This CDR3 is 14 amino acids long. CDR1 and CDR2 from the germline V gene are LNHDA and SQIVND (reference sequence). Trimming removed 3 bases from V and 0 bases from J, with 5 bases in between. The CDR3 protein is CASSIAANTGELFF. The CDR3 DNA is TGTGCCAGTAGTATTGCTGCGAACACCGGGGAGCTGTTTTTT.

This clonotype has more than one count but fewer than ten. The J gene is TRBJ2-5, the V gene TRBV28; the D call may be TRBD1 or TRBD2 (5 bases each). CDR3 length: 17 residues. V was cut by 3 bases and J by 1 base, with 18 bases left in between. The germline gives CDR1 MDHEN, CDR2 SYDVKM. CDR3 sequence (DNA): TGTGCCAGCAGTTTTCCCTCCCGGGGCCCCCCCCAAGAGACCCAGTACTTC. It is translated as CASSFPSRGPPQETQYF. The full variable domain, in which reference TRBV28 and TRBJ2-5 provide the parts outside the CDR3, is DVKVTQSSRYLVKRTGEKVFLECVQDMDHENMFWYRQDPGLGLRLIYFSYDVKMKEKGDIPEGYSVSREKKERFSLILESASTNQTSMYLCASSFPSRGPPQETQYFGPGTRLLVL.

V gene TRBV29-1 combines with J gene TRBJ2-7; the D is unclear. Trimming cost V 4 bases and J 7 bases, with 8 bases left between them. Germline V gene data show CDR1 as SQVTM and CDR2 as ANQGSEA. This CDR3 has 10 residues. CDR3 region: CSVAEQEQYF. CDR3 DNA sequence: TGCAGCGTTGCTGAACAGGAGCAGTACTTC.

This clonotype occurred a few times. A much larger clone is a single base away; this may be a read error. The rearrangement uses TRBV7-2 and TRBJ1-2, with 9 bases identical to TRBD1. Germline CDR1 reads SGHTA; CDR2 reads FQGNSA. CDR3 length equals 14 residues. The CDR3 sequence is CASGLGGTGFHGTF. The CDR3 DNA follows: TGTGCCAGCGGCTTAGGAGGGACAGGGTTCCATGGCACCTTC.

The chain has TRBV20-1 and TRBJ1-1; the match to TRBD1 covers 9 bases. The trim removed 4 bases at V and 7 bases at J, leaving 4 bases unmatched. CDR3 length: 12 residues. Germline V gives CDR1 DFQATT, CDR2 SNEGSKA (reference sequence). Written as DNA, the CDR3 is TGCAGTGCTACCCGACAGGGGGGTGAAGCTTTCTTT. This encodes CSATRQGGEAFF.

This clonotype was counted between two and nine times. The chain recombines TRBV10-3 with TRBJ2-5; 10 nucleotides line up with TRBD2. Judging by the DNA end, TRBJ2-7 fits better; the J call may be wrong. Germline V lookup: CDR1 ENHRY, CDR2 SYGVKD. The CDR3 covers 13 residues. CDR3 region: CAIWASGSGEQYF. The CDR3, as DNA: TGTGCCATCTGGGCTAGCGGGAGTGGCGAGCAGTACTTC.

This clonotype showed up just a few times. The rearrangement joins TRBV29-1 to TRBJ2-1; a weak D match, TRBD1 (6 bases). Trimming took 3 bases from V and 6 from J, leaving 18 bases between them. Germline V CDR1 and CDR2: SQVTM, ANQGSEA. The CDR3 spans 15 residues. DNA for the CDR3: TGCAGCGTTGATAGGGAGAGACAGGCCCCCAATGAGCAGTTCTTC. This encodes CSVDRERQAPNEQFF.

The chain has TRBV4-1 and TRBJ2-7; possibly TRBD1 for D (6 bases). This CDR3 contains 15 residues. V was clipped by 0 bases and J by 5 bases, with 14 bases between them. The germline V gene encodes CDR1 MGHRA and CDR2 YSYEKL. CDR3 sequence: CASSQEKRRTDEQYF. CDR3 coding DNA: TGCGCCAGCAGCCAAGAGAAGCGGCGGACAGACGAGCAGTACTTC.

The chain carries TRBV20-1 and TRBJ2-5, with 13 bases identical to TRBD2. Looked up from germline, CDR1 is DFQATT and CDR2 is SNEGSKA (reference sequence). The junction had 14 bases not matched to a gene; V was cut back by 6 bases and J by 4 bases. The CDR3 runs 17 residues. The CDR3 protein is CSAGGGLAGAGGETQYF. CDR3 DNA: TGCAGTGCCGGAGGAGGACTAGCGGGAGCGGGCGGAGAGACCCAGTACTTC.

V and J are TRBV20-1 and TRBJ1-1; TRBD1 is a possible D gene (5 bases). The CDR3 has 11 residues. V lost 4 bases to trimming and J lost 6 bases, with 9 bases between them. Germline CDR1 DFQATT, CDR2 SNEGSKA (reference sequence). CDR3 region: CSAKGTPEAFF. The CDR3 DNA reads TGCAGTGCTAAAGGGACGCCTGAAGCTTTCTTT.

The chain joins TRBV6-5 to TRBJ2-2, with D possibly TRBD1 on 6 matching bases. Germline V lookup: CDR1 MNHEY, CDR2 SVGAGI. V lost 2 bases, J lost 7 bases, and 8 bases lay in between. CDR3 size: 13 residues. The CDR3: CASSYGTIGELFF. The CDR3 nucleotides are TGTGCCAGCAGTTACGGGACAATCGGGGAGCTGTTTTTT.

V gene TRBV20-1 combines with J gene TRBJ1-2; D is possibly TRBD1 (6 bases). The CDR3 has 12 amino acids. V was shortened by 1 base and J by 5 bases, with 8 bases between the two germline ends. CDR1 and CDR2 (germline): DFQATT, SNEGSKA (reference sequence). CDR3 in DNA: TGCAGTGCTAGAGCGGGGGCTTATGGCTACACCTTC. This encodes CSARAGAYGYTF.

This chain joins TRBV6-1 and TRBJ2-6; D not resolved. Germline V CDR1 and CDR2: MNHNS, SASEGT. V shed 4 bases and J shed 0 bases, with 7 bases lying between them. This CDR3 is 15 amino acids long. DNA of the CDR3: TGTGCCAGCAGTGCAGGAGTCTCTGGGGCCAACGTCCTGACTTTC. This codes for CASSAGVSGANVLTF.

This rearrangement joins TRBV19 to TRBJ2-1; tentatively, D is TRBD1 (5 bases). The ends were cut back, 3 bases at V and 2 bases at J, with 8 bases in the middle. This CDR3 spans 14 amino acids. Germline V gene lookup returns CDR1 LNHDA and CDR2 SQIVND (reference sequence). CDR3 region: CASSIGAPYNEQFF. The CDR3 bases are TGTGCCAGTAGTATTGGGGCGCCCTACAATGAGCAGTTCTTC.

The CDR3 DNA reads as TGTGCCAGCAGCCTCAGACAGGGAATAATGACGCAGTATTTT. It is translated as CASSLRQGIMTQYF. The chain joins TRBV13 to TRBJ2-3, with 7 nucleotides matching TRBD1. There are 14 residues in the CDR3. V lost 5 bases and J lost 9; bases outside the gene matches: 11. Germline lookup yields CDR1 PRHDT and CDR2 FYEKMQ (reference sequence).

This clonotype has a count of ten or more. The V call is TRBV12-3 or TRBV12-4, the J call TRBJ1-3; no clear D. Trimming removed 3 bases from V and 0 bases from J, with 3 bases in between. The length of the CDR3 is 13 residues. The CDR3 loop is CASSLGSGNTIYF. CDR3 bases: TGTGCCAGCAGTTTGGGCTCTGGAAACACCATATATTTT.

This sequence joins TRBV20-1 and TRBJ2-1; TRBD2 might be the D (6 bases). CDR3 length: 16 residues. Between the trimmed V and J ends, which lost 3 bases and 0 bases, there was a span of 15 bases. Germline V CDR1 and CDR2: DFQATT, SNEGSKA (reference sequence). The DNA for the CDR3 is TGCAGTGCTAGTCGGCGCGGGACGGCCTCCTACAATGAGCAGTTCTTC. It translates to CSASRRGTASYNEQFF.

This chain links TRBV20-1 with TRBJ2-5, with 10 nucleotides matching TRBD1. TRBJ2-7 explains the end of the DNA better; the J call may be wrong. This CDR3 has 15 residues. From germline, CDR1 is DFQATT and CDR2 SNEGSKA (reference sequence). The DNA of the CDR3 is TGCAGTGCTAAACGGAGGGACAGGGGAAGTTTCGAGCAGTACTTC. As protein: CSAKRRDRGSFEQYF.

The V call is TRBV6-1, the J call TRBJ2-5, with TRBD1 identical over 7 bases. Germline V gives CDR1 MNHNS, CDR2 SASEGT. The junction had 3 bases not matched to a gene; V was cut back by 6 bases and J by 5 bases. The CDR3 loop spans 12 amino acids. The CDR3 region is CASRYRGETQYF. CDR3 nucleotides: TGTGCCAGCAGGTACAGGGGCGAGACCCAGTACTTC.